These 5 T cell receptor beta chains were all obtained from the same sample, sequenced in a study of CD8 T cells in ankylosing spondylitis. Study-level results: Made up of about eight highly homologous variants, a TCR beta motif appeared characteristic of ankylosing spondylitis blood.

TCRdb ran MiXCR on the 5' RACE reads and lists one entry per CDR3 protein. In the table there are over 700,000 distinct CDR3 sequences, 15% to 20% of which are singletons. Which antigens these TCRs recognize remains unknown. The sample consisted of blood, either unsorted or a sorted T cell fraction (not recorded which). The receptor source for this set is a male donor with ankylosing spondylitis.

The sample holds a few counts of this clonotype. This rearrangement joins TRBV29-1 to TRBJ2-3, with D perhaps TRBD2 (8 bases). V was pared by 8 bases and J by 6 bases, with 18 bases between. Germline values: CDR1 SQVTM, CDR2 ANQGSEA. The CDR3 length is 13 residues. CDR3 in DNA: TGCAGCTCAGGGCCGGGAGGGGGCGATACGCAGTATTTT. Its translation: CSSGPGGGDTQYF.

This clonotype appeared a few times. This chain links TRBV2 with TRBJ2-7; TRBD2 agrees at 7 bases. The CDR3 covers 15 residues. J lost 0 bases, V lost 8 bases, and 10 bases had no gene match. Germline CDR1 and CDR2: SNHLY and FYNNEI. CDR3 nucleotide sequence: TGTGCCAGCCTGGGGGGGACCTTGAGCTCCTACGAGCAGTACTTC. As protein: CASLGGTLSSYEQYF.

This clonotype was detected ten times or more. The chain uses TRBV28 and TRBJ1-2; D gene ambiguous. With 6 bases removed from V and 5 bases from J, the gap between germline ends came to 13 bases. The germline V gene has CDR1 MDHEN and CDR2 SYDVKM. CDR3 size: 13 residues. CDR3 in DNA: TGTGCCAGCAGACACAAAGCTTGGTATGGCTACACCTTC. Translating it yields CASRHKAWYGYTF.

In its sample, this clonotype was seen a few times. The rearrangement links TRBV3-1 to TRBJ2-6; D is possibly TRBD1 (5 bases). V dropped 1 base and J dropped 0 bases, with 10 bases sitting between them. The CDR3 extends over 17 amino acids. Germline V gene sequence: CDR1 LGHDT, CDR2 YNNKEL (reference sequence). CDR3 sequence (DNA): TGTGCCAGCAGCCAAGGGGGCAGCAGCTCTGGGGCCAACGTCCTGACTTTC. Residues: CASSQGGSSSGANVLTF.

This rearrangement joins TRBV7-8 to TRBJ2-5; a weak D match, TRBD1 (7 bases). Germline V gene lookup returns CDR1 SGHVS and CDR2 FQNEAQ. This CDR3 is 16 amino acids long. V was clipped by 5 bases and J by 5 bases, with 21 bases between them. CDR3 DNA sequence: TGTGCCAGCAGCACCGGGGGACAGACTTTTTTGGAGACCCAGTACTTC. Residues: CASSTGGQTFLETQYF.